A selection of T cell receptor beta chains follows, all from one sample in a study of blood T cell repertoires in COVID-19. Only in-frame clones appear in the TCRdb table, and some are missing; sequencing was by immunoSEQ multiplex PCR. The data show about 64,000 clones, with more than 75% seen just once and around 10% held by the top ten. The sample consisted of PBMCs or T cells enriched from blood (not recorded which). The source is a middle-aged woman who had recovered from COVID-19. CDR3s include the opening cysteine and the closing phenylalanine or tryptophan. Not all rows give a size; the values are once, few, many and, for expanded clones, a class.

v_call | clone_size | cdr3_aa
TRBV7-9 | once | CASSLAQVENTEAFF
TRBV29-1 | - | CSVRGTAISGANVLTF
TRBV2 | - | CASSTGVSYEQYF
TRBV13 | - | CASSSPTSGGQETQYF
TRBV5-6 | - | CASREGADYGYTF
TRBV6-2/TRBV6-3 | - | CASTPGTVNTGELFF
TRBV11-2 | - | CASSLGFGGYSPLHF
TRBV6-4 | - | CASRNRDGNTEAFF
TRBV19 | - | CASSWGGRVNTEAFF
TRBV2 | - | CASSTPLGLDRGQYNEQFF
TRBV7-9 | few | CASSATGSTEAFF
TRBV7-3 | few | CASSLAGYYGYTF
TRBV5-5 | - | CASSKEPGTVSGNTIYF
TRBV6-5 | - | CAGRQGDYGYTF
TRBV5-8 | - | CASSQDRGSGYTF
TRBV2 | - | CASSEAPLYEQYF
TRBV7-2 | - | CASSLLAGVHNEQFF
TRBV5-1 | - | CASSTGTGDYGYTF
TRBV19 | few | CASSSHGEGGQPQHF
TRBV10-2 | - | CASSDPYRVNTEAFF
TRBV7-9 | - | CASSLGGGANTEAFF
TRBV6-2/TRBV6-3 | - | CASSSGTVNEKLFF
TRBV7-2 | - | CASSFSYSGAEQFF
TRBV10-1 | - | CASSESRGLNTEAFF
TRBV6-2/TRBV6-3 | - | CASSYSIQRGYSYNEQFF
TRBV7-9 | once | CASDRGSSYEQYF
TRBV5-4 | - | CASSITGLGWDTQYF
TRBV19 | - | CASSILGDREPEAFF
TRBV19 | - | CASSIVSFMNTEAFF
TRBV7-7 | - | CASSPRTGGEAFF
TRBV29-1 | - | CCWGVDTQYF
TRBV7-9 | - | CASSLAGRGTGANVLTF
TRBV5-1 | - | CASSTVGETQYF
TRBV12-5 | - | CASGFRNTEAFF
TRBV5-4 | - | CASSPKTGGFDEQYF
TRBV29-1 | - | CSVTPGGGGGGYTF
TRBV5-1 | - | CASRHNTGDGNTIYF
TRBV29-1 | - | CSVHTGGYGYTF
TRBV2 | - | CASSGQGMANEKLFF
TRBV12-5 | - | CASGLVPPGEDGYTF
TRBV6-5 | - | CASSYSSEQYF
TRBV19 | - | CASSVTGAYEQYF
TRBV3-1/TRBV3-2 | - | CASSQDIADEQYF
TRBV19 | - | CASSIDNNQPQHF
TRBV15 | - | CATSTGQDDEQFF
TRBV6-5 | - | CASSSPRGGQTQYF
TRBV19 | - | CASYTDRGRNTEAFF
TRBV4-1 | - | CASGPPGQFGQPQHF